This T cell receptor (beta chain) originates from a study of cytomegalovirus exposure and HLA in healthy donors. Study as a whole: Falling in the Caucasian-associated ancestry cluster were roughly 86% of a few hundred genotyped donors.

A word on this clone: Antigen specificity is unknown.

The study's findings and limits: CMV serostatus was the only immune exposure information that was available. The study put some 150 TCR beta chains on its list as cytomegalovirus-associated. The productive fraction for most TCR beta V segments was about 87% or about 30% in an earlier analysis.

13 Jbeta primers and 60 Vbeta primers were used for the PCR. Generated by immunoSEQ multiplex PCR, the TCRdb table keeps only in-frame clones and is missing some. Of about 100,000 clones in the sample, roughly 73% were seen once. Sample: PBMCs. This receptor was taken from a man aged 35 to 55 in good health and CMV-seronegative.

The DNA for the CDR3 is TGCGCCAGCAGCTTGTTCGGGATTGATGAAAAACTGTTTTTT. Protein product: CASSLFGIDEKLFF. The chain is built from TRBV5-1 and TRBJ1-4; the D is unclear. Deletions cut 1 base from V and 6 bases from J, with 10 bases between. Germline CDR1 and CDR2: SGHRS and YFSETQ. This CDR3 contains 14 residues. The variable domain in full, with the rest retrieved from reference TRBV5-1 and TRBJ1-4, is KAGVTQTPRYLIKTRGQQVTLSCSPISGHRSVSWYQQTPGQGLQFLFEYFSETQRNKGNFPGRFSGRQFSNSRSEMNVSTLELGDSALYLCASSLFGIDEKLFFGSGTQLSVL.